What follows are 13 T cell receptor beta chains derived from one specimen sequenced in a study of T cells in Graves' hyperthyroidism and ophthalmopathy. From RNA transcripts, TCR beta CDR3 regions were amplified. HTBI primers were employed in a first-round RT-PCR of the TCR CDR3. TCRdb processed the multiplex PCR reads anew with MiXCR; each CDR3 protein has one entry. The sample holds around 690,000 distinct CDR3 sequences; roughly 17% are singletons and the top ten take roughly a sixth. Sequenced sample: blood. The receptors derive from a man aged 50-60 years with Graves' hyperthyroidism.

This clonotype has just a few counts. The chain carries TRBV10-2 and TRBJ2-3; D is uncertain. The germline V gene has CDR1 WSHSY and CDR2 SAAADI. CDR3 size: 15 residues. V was shortened by 1 base and J by 0 bases, with 8 bases between the two germline ends. The chain's CDR3 is CASSEFASSTDTQYF. CDR3 DNA: TGCGCCAGCAGTGAGTTCGCGTCGAGCACAGATACGCAGTATTTT.

In this sample, this clonotype turned up many times. V usage is TRBV19 and J usage is TRBJ2-2; 10 bases line up with TRBD1. The CDR3 is 15 amino acids. Germline CDR1 LNHDA, CDR2 SQIVND (reference sequence). V lost 6 bases to trimming and J lost 9 bases; unmatched junction nucleotides: 10. The CDR3 spells CASSKGGQGTRELFF. CDR3 DNA: TGTGCCAGTAGCAAGGGGGGACAGGGGACCAGGGAGCTGTTTTTT.

There are many counts of this clonotype. The chain combines TRBV2 with TRBJ2-7, with TRBD2 matching 13 bases. This CDR3 is 15 amino acids long. J was trimmed by 4 bases and V by 6 bases; bases with no gene match: 6. The germline CDR1 and CDR2 sequences are SNHLY and FYNNEI. The CDR3 DNA follows: TGTGCCAGCAGCAAAGGACTAGCGGGAGAGTACGAGCAGTACTTC. This codes for CASSKGLAGEYEQYF.

This sequence joins TRBV28 and TRBJ2-7; TRBD2 matches 8 bases. With V trimmed by 5 bases and J by 0 bases, 18 bases remained unmatched. The CDR3 is 19 amino acids. Germline CDR1 is MDHEN and CDR2 is SYDVKM. DNA for the CDR3: TGTGCCAGCAGTGCTCTCGGTACTAGCGGACCCAGGAGCTCCTACGAGCAGTACTTC. It translates to CASSALGTSGPRSSYEQYF.

The V call is TRBV6-6, the J call TRBJ2-1; D might be TRBD1 (5 bases). There are 16 residues in the CDR3. The germline gives CDR1 MNHNY, CDR2 SVGAGI (reference sequence). Trimming removed 0 bases at V and 4 bases at J, with 13 bases between. The CDR3 nucleotides read TGTGCCAGCAGTTACTCGGCCCAGGGCAGGTACAATGAGCAGTTCTTC. Its translation is CASSYSAQGRYNEQFF.

The sample holds many counts of this clonotype. The V and J genes are TRBV12-3 or TRBV12-4 and TRBJ1-2; D call uncertain. This CDR3 is built from 15 residues. Trimming removed 5 bases at V and 3 bases at J, with 16 bases between. The DNA for the CDR3 is TGTGCCAGCAGTCCGACCGTTTGGGAACACTATGGCTACACCTTC. Its translation: CASSPTVWEHYGYTF.

The chain recombines TRBV29-1 with TRBJ1-2; D possibly corresponds to TRBD1 (5 bases). The CDR3 consists of 12 residues. Deletions cut 3 bases from V and 2 bases from J, with 7 bases between. CDR1 is SQVTM and CDR2 is ANQGSEA in the germline V gene. DNA for the CDR3: TGCAGCGTTGAGGAGGGGAACTATGGCTACACCTTC. Its translation is CSVEEGNYGYTF.

In this sample, this clonotype turned up many times. The V call is TRBV28, the J call TRBJ1-1, with D possibly being TRBD1 (6 bases). The CDR3 covers 16 residues. Per germline, CDR1 MDHEN and CDR2 SYDVKM. Deletions cut 4 bases from V and 5 bases from J, with 20 bases between. As DNA, the CDR3 is TGTGCCAGCAGTTCTCCTTCGGGGGGCGTGGAAACTGAAGCTTTCTTT. It is translated as CASSSPSGGVETEAFF.

Many counts were recorded for this clonotype. The chain has TRBV5-1 and TRBJ1-1; D is possibly TRBD1 (5 bases). Germline V gene data show CDR1 as SGHRS and CDR2 as YFSETQ. The CDR3 contains 15 residues. Trimming left V 0 bases short and J 8 bases short, with 17 bases between. The CDR3 protein is CASSLGDSRAGEAFF. The CDR3 region has the DNA TGCGCCAGCAGCTTGGGCGACAGTCGGGCGGGAGAAGCTTTCTTT.

This clonotype appeared many times. The genes are TRBV2 and TRBJ2-7, with 11 bases fitting TRBD2. The CDR3 sequence is 12 residues long. From germline, CDR1 is SNHLY and CDR2 FYNNEI. Trimming at V came to 8 bases and at J to 4 bases, leaving 1 base not matched to a gene. The CDR3 sequence is CASASGGYEQYF. As DNA, the CDR3 is TGTGCCAGCGCTAGCGGGGGGTACGAGCAGTACTTC.

This clonotype has ten or more counts. The J gene is TRBJ2-1, the V gene TRBV10-3; D possibly uses TRBD1 or TRBD2 (5 bases each). Deletions cut 5 bases from V and 7 bases from J, with 18 bases between. CDR3 length equals 15 residues. Per germline, CDR1 ENHRY and CDR2 SYGVKD. The CDR3 region is CAISIGAGAVNEQFF. The CDR3 region has the DNA TGTGCCATCAGTATTGGGGCCGGGGCGGTGAATGAGCAGTTCTTC.

This clonotype was seen at least ten times. The chain employs TRBV6-1 and TRBJ1-1; D is undetermined. Germline CDR1 is MNHNS and CDR2 is SASEGT. V was clipped by 4 bases and J by 7 bases, with 13 bases between them. This CDR3 is built from 13 residues. CDR3 nucleotide sequence: TGTGCCAGCAGTGTTTCAGGAACCCATGAAGCTTTCTTT. It encodes CASSVSGTHEAFF.

This clonotype appeared many times. V usage is TRBV30 and J usage is TRBJ1-2; TRBD1 matches 7 bases. V shed 0 bases and J 8 bases; nucleotides not matched to a gene: 12. The CDR3 runs to 15 residues. From germline, CDR1 is GTSNPN and CDR2 SVGIG (reference sequence). The chain's CDR3 is CAWSVRQGGKGGYTF. CDR3 nucleotide sequence: TGTGCCTGGAGTGTAAGACAGGGAGGGAAGGGAGGCTACACCTTC.